These 27 T cell receptor beta chains share one sample of origin, sequenced in a study of cytomegalovirus exposure and HLA in healthy donors. The study ran its PCR with 60 Vbeta and 13 Jbeta primers. Using immunoSEQ multiplex PCR, the repertoire was profiled, and TCRdb retains in-frame clones only, with some absent. The sample has roughly 180,000 clones, approximately 78% seen once; the top ten hold roughly an eighth. Sequencing was carried out using PBMCs. The receptors here all came from a woman aged 45-60 years in good health and CMV-seropositive.

The chain carries TRBV27 and TRBJ1-2; TRBD1 aligns across 8 bases. The CDR3 consists of 14 residues. Trimming cost V 6 bases and J 4 bases; bases outside gene matches: 7. Germline CDR1 and CDR2: MNHEY and SMNVEV (reference sequence). The CDR3 nucleotides read TGTGCCAGCAGCCTACTTGGGACAGGCTATGGCTACACCTTC. This translates into CASSLLGTGYGYTF.

In DNA, the CDR3 is TGTGCCAGCAGCCTGGGGGGGAGCACTGAAGCTTTCTTT. It translates to CASSLGGSTEAFF. The chain links TRBV7-6 to TRBJ1-1; TRBD1 might be the D (5 bases). Looked up from germline, CDR1 is SGHVS and CDR2 is FNYEAQ. The germline V and J ends were trimmed by 5 bases and 4 bases, with 11 bases remaining between them. The CDR3 extends over 13 amino acids. Complete variable domain (other parts from reference TRBV7-6 and TRBJ1-1): GAGVSQSPRYKVTKRGQDVALRCDPISGHVSLYWYRQALGQGPEFLTYFNYEAQQDKSGLPNDRFSAERPEGSISTLTIQRTEQRDSAMYRCASSLGGSTEAFFGQGTRLTVV.

The chain recombines TRBV15 with TRBJ1-5; tentative D call: TRBD1 (6 bases). Trimming removed 11 bases at V and 9 bases at J, with 29 bases between. CDR1 LNHNV and CDR2 YYDKDF come from the germline V gene (reference sequence). There are 16 residues in the CDR3. The DNA of the CDR3 is TGTGCCCGTCATCGGGGGGGCGGAAGAAAGGTCAGGCCCCAGCATTTT. This gives the protein CARHRGGGRKVRPQHF.

The chain carries TRBV5-5 and TRBJ1-2, with a possible D match to TRBD1 (6 bases). Trimming shortened V by 5 bases and J by 4 bases, and 18 bases separated the two germline ends. The CDR3 has 15 residues. Germline lookup yields CDR1 SGHKS and CDR2 YYEKEE (reference sequence). The DNA for the CDR3 is TGTGCCAGCAGGCCCTACAGGGAGATAGGCTATGGCTACACCTTC. The encoded protein is CASRPYREIGYGYTF. Supplemented by reference TRBV5-5 and TRBJ1-2, the full variable domain reads DAGVTQSPTHLIKTRGQQVTLRCSPISGHKSVSWYQQVLGQGPQFIFQYYEKEERGRGNFPDRFSARQFPNYSSELNVNALLLGDSALYLCASRPYREIGYGYTFGSGTRLTVV.

The rearrangement uses TRBV2 and TRBJ1-6; 9 bases agree with TRBD1. The CDR3 consists of 14 residues. V gave up 7 bases and J gave up 10 bases; unmatched junction bases: 8. Germline V CDR1 and CDR2: SNHLY, FYNNEI. The chain's CDR3 is CASTPGDRVSPLHF. CDR3 DNA: TGTGCCAGCACACCGGGGGACAGGGTGTCACCCCTCCACTTT.

The rearrangement joins TRBV15 to TRBJ2-7; D ambiguous. Germline CDR1 reads LNHNV; CDR2 reads YYDKDF (reference sequence). Trimming shortened V by 1 base and J by 0 bases, and 7 bases separated the two germline ends. The CDR3 runs to 14 residues. Here the CDR3 reads CATSRAGSSYEQYF. DNA for the CDR3: TGTGCCACCAGCAGAGCAGGCAGCTCCTACGAGCAGTACTTC.

V and J are TRBV6-1 and TRBJ1-3; D ambiguous. The ends were cut back, 8 bases at V and 3 bases at J, with 14 bases in the middle. Per the germline V gene, CDR1 is MNHNS and CDR2 is SASEGT. This CDR3 is 14 amino acids long. The CDR3 region has the DNA TGTGCCAGCCTGGAGGAGGCCAATGGAAACACCATATATTTT. Translation: CASLEEANGNTIYF.

The rearrangement links TRBV6-6 to TRBJ2-7; weak D call: TRBD2 (6 bases). This CDR3 is built from 16 residues. Germline V gene sequence: CDR1 MNHNY, CDR2 SVGAGI (reference sequence). Trimming pared 6 bases from V and 1 base from J, leaving 19 bases between. The CDR3 coding sequence is TGTGCCAGCAGCCACTCGGGGCAGGGAGGATCCTACGAGCAGTACTTC. The encoded protein is CASSHSGQGGSYEQYF.

This clone was detected a few times. CDR3 bases: TGTGCCAGCAGTCGACAGGGGGCGGCCTACAATGAGCAGTTCTTC. Amino acids: CASSRQGAAYNEQFF. The genes are TRBV6-1 and TRBJ2-1, with TRBD1 matching 10 bases. The CDR3 extends over 15 amino acids. The V segment lost 5 bases and the J segment 2 bases; nucleotides outside the gene matches: 3. The V gene's germline CDR1 is MNHNS and CDR2 SASEGT.

This clone was seen a few times. The chain links TRBV6-5 to TRBJ1-2; D is ambiguous. Germline V gene sequence: CDR1 MNHEY, CDR2 SVGAGI. The germline V and J ends were trimmed by 6 bases and 0 bases, with 14 bases remaining between them. This CDR3 has 15 residues. The CDR3 DNA reads as TGTGCCAGCAGGCCGCCGGGAAAGACTAACTATGGCTACACCTTC. Amino acids: CASRPPGKTNYGYTF.

The chain uses TRBV6-5 and TRBJ1-2; D remains ambiguous. CDR1 is MNHEY, CDR2 SVGAGI, per germline. This CDR3 spans 14 amino acids. V was clipped by 2 bases and J by 2 bases, with 9 bases between them. The CDR3 coding sequence is TGTGCCAGCAGTTACGGACGGGGAAACTATGGCTACACCTTC. Its translation is CASSYGRGNYGYTF.

This clone turned up a few times. The V gene is TRBV29-1, the J gene TRBJ1-2; tentative D call: TRBD1 (5 bases). The CDR3 sequence is 14 residues long. Germline CDR1 and CDR2: SQVTM and ANQGSEA. Trimming removed 2 bases at V and 0 bases at J, with 10 bases between. CDR3 DNA: TGCAGCGTTGAAACAGGATATGCTAACTATGGCTACACCTTC. Protein sequence: CSVETGYANYGYTF.

The chain recombines TRBV7-6 with TRBJ1-4, with 7 bases matching TRBD1. With V trimmed by 3 bases and J by 0 bases, 4 bases remained unmatched. The CDR3 is made up of 16 amino acids. Germline assignment: CDR1 SGHVS and CDR2 FNYEAQ. Written as DNA, the CDR3 is TGTGCCAGCAGCTTCCTAGACAGGGCAACTAATGAAAAACTGTTTTTT. It specifies CASSFLDRATNEKLFF.

Comments on this clone: Compared with germline, one end of the junction differs, possibly owing to a read error. The V gene is TRBV6-5, the J gene TRBJ2-1; D is undetermined. The length of the CDR3 is 13 residues. Per the germline V gene, CDR1 is MNHEY and CDR2 is SVGAGI. For the CDR3, the DNA is TGTGCCAGCAGTTACTCGATATACACTGAGCAGTTCTTC. Encoded protein: CASSYSIYTEQFF.

The chain couples TRBV6-1 to TRBJ2-7; D unclear. V was cut by 6 bases and J by 3 bases, with 6 bases left in between. The CDR3 loop spans 11 amino acids. Germline V gene data show CDR1 as MNHNS and CDR2 as SASEGT. CDR3 nucleotides: TGTGCCAGCAGCCCTGTCTACGAGCAGTACTTC. It codes for CASSPVYEQYF.

This chain connects TRBV5-5 to TRBJ1-6, with 8 bases fitting TRBD1. Germline CDR1 is SGHKS and CDR2 is YYEKEE (reference sequence). V trimming: 4 bases; J trimming: 5 bases; junction bases outside the gene matches: 5. The CDR3 loop spans 15 amino acids. CDR3 DNA: TGTGCCAGCAGCCGGGACAGGCCCGATAATTCACCCCTCCACTTT. The encoded protein is CASSRDRPDNSPLHF. Full variable domain (missing parts from reference TRBV5-5 and TRBJ1-6): DAGVTQSPTHLIKTRGQQVTLRCSPISGHKSVSWYQQVLGQGPQFIFQYYEKEERGRGNFPDRFSARQFPNYSSELNVNALLLGDSALYLCASSRDRPDNSPLHFGNGTRLTVT.

CDR3 in amino acids: CSVEDPPGFNYGYTF. For the CDR3, the DNA is TGCAGCGTTGAAGATCCCCCAGGCTTCAACTATGGCTACACCTTC. The rearrangement uses TRBV29-1 and TRBJ1-2; D gene ambiguous. The germline gives CDR1 SQVTM, CDR2 ANQGSEA. The CDR3 sequence is 15 residues long. V lost 0 bases and J lost 2, with 13 bases in between.

The gene calls are TRBV19 and TRBJ2-7; 8 positions match TRBD1. J gave up 2 bases and V 4 bases, and 13 bases lay outside the gene matches. The V gene's germline CDR1 is LNHDA and CDR2 SQIVND (reference sequence). The CDR3 runs 17 residues. CDR3 sequence: CASSTSGQGVSTYEQYF. CDR3 DNA sequence: TGTGCCAGTAGTACCTCCGGACAGGGAGTTTCCACCTACGAGCAGTACTTC.

DNA of the CDR3: TGTGCCAGCAGCGCAGGACAGTACGGGTCACCCCTCCACTTT. Translation: CASSAGQYGSPLHF. The chain has TRBV9 and TRBJ1-6, with D maybe TRBD1 (6 bases). Germline loops: CDR1 SGDLS, CDR2 YYNGEE. Deletions cut 3 bases from V and 10 bases from J, with 14 bases between. The CDR3 spans 14 residues.

This rearrangement joins TRBV7-2 to TRBJ1-5; no reliable D call. CDR1 and CDR2 (germline): SGHTA, FQGNSA. Trimming pared 2 bases from V and 7 bases from J, leaving 9 bases between. The CDR3 loop spans 13 amino acids. The CDR3 region is CASSLLPRQPQHF. The CDR3 DNA sequence: TGTGCCAGCAGCTTATTACCCCGGCAGCCCCAGCATTTT.

J is TRBJ2-5 and V is TRBV6-5; 10 nucleotides agree with TRBD2. V lost 6 bases to trimming and J lost 5 bases; unmatched junction nucleotides: 6. CDR3 length: 14 residues. The germline CDR1 and CDR2 sequences are MNHEY and SVGAGI. The CDR3 region has the DNA TGTGCCAGCAGGTCTAGCGGGGGTGCGGAGACCCAGTACTTC. It is translated as CASRSSGGAETQYF.

This chain connects TRBV19 to TRBJ2-5, with D perhaps TRBD2 (6 bases). The J call may be incorrect, as the DNA end agrees better with TRBJ2-7. Germline lookup yields CDR1 LNHDA and CDR2 SQIVND (reference sequence). The CDR3 sequence is 14 residues long. CDR3 region: CASSYRDLGYEQYF. CDR3 DNA sequence: TGTGCCAGTAGTTACCGGGACTTGGGCTACGAGCAGTACTTC.

The chain is built from TRBV27 and TRBJ1-4; 7 bases line up with TRBD1. CDR1 MNHEY and CDR2 SMNVEV come from the germline V gene (reference sequence). The CDR3 consists of 15 residues. With 5 bases clipped from V and 4 bases from J, the junction kept 7 bases outside the gene matches. CDR3 in DNA: TGTGCCAGCAGTGCCTCGACAGGGTTTAATGAAAAACTGTTTTTT. Protein product: CASSASTGFNEKLFF. The full variable domain, rest sourced from reference TRBV27 and TRBJ1-4, is EAQVTQNPRYLITVTGKKLTVTCSQNMNHEYMSWYRQDPGLGLRQIYYSMNVEVTDKGDVPEGYKVSRKEKRNFPLILESPSPNQTSLYFCASSASTGFNEKLFFGSGTQLSVL.

This clone was found once. V usage is TRBV5-1 and J usage is TRBJ2-2; 11 bases align to TRBD2. J gave up 4 bases and V 2 bases, and 1 base lay outside the gene matches. The germline V gene has CDR1 SGHRS and CDR2 YFSETQ. The CDR3 has 15 residues. The CDR3 here is CASSFGLAGTGELFF. CDR3 coding DNA: TGCGCCAGCAGCTTCGGACTAGCGGGCACCGGGGAGCTGTTTTTT.

The chain combines TRBV5-4 with TRBJ1-6, with 7 positions matching TRBD1. The CDR3 has 15 residues. Germline V lookup: CDR1 SGHNT, CDR2 YYREEE (reference sequence). After removal of 0 bases from V and 6 bases from J, the junction contained 3 bases not matched to a gene. This CDR3 reads CASSLEGALNSPLHF. In DNA form, the CDR3 reads TGTGCCAGCAGCTTGGAGGGGGCACTTAATTCACCCCTCCACTTT. Variable domain in full (rest from reference TRBV5-4 and TRBJ1-6): ETGVTQSPTHLIKTRGQQVTLRCSSQSGHNTVSWYQQALGQGPQFIFQYYREEENGRGNFPPRFSGLQFPNYSSELNVNALELDDSALYLCASSLEGALNSPLHFGNGTRLTVT.

V and J are TRBV6-5 and TRBJ2-7; weak D call: TRBD2 (6 bases). The CDR3 is 15 amino acids. The V end lost 2 bases, the J end lost 2 bases, and 13 bases lay between the germline ends. The germline CDR1 and CDR2 sequences are MNHEY and SVGAGI. DNA for the CDR3: TGTGCCAGCAGTTACGGCGGGGTGGGGACCTACGAGCAGTACTTC. Amino acid sequence: CASSYGGVGTYEQYF.

The V call is TRBV15, the J call TRBJ2-7, with TRBD1 as a possible D gene (5 bases). The CDR3 contains 15 residues. Trimming shortened V by 1 base and J by 2 bases, and 12 bases separated the two germline ends. CDR1 is LNHNV, CDR2 YYDKDF, per germline (reference sequence). The CDR3 DNA sequence: TGTGCCACCAGCAGAGCGCAGGACATTCCCTACGAGCAGTACTTC. The encoded protein is CATSRAQDIPYEQYF.